The sequence of this T cell receptor (beta chain) was determined in a study of T cell clonotyping in hematopoietic cell transplantation (dated by TCRdb to the early 2020s). Broadly, across the study: A total of some 130 blood samples were collected in the study from roughly 40 consecutive transplant recipients and their related donors. Recruitment of patients was conducted between late 2015 and January 2017, and follow-up was continued until late 2020 or death. The research as a whole found: Recipient TCR diversity fell after transplant, with pathologically expanded clonotypes rising progressively from day 30 to day 180. The sample size was limited, and because cells were not sorted, the contributions of CD4 and CD8 repertoires could not be separated. Only a small fraction of recipient repertoires overlapped donor repertoires, with over 95% appearing de novo at the given depth. Inverse Simpson Index values from donors and from recipients before transplant predicted broader TCR repertoire diversity after transplant.

Related transplant donors provided blood samples for TCR beta sequencing. Nuclei Lysis Solution was used to extract genomic DNA from fresh or cryopreserved unfractionated peripheral blood mononuclear cells. Worth noting for this clone: The antigen it recognizes is unknown. One base away there is no much larger clone; base qualities are not given.

The CDR3 runs 15 amino acids, cysteine and phenylalanine included. The sequence is cut down to CDR3 DNA, 45 bases in frame from base 1. As encoded in the germline V gene, CDR1 is SGHVS while CDR2 is FNYEAQ. Germline trimming: 5 bases from V, 2 bases from J; junction bases outside gene matches: 9. The immunoSEQ assay, a bias-controlled multiplex PCR using V- and J-specific primers, was used to amplify TCR beta CDR3 regions from genomic DNA. In a second PCR step, the CDR3 amplicons were tagged with a proprietary barcode plus Illumina adapter sequences. An Illumina MiSeq instrument was used for sequencing of the CDR3 libraries. The study's own analysis went as follows. immunoSEQ Analyzer 3.0 was used for export and quality control, with R Bioconductor and Immunarch used for downstream analyses. Repertoire metrics were calculated using only productive rearrangements within the normalized downsampled data set. In the normalized cohort, clonotypes with more than 5 templates were defined as pathologically expanded. The Inverse Simpson Index was used to measure repertoire diversity. CMV-specificity analyses were carried out on the non-normalized data set to capture all clonotypes. TCRdb mirrors the immuneACCESS table, restricted to in-frame sequences. Some clones are absent from its copies; in checked studies, under half trace to an unresolved V gene, and the reason for the others is unknown. V, J and clone size are those of that table, while D and trimming were read from the DNA. This sample holds around 37,000 clones; around 95% were observed only once. In total, the top ten clones hold roughly 0.91% of the sample.

Sequenced sample: peripheral blood mononuclear cells. The chain is assembled from TRBV7-6 and TRBJ2-7; the central 7 bases match TRBD2. The clonotype comes from a man in his thirties or forties in good health. Some clones in this sample may be carry-over from other donors' samples. The DNA is TGTGCCAGCAGCCGGGGGGTGGGACCGACCTACGAGCAGTACTTC. It translates as CASSRGVGPTYEQYF.